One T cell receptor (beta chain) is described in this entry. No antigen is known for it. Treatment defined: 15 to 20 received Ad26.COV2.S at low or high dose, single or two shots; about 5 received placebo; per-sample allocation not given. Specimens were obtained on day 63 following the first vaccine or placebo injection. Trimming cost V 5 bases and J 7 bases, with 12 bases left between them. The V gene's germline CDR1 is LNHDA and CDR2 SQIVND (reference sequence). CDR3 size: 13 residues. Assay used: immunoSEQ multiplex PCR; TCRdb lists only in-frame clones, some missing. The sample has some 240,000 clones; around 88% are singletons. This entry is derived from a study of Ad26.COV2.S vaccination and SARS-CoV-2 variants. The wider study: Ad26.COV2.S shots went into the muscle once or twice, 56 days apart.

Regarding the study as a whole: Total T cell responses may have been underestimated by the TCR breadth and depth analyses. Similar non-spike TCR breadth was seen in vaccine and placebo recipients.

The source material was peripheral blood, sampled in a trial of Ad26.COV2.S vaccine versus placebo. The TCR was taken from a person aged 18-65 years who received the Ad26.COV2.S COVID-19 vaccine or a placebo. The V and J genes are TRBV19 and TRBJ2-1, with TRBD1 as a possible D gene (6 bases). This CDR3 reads CASSWGQGNEQFF. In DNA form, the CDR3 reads TGTGCCAGTAGTTGGGGGCAGGGAAATGAGCAGTTCTTC.